The rows below give T cell receptor beta chains drawn from one sample of a study of blood T cells in healthy people across ages. One entry per CDR3 protein, called by TCRdb with MiXCR from the 5' RACE reads. The table lists over a million distinct CDR3 sequences, 35% to 45% of them singletons. Sequencing was performed on blood. Receptors were obtained from a woman between 18 and 29 years old in good health. CDR3s include the opening cysteine and the closing phenylalanine or tryptophan. The D gene is left open where the match is weak. Clone size is stated in some rows and not others, as once, few, many or a class when expanded.

d_gene	j_gene	abundance	v_gene	CDR3aa	CDR3nt
TRBD1	TRBJ1-6	once	TRBV7-2	CASSFRTGDNSPLHF	TGTGCCAGCAGCTTTAGGACAGGGGATAATTCACCCCTCCACTTT
NA	TRBJ1-2	NA	TRBV7-9	CASTPTTVVGSGYTF	TGTGCCAGCACCCCCACAACCGTTGTTGGGAGCGGCTACACCTTC
NA	TRBJ2-3	few	TRBV10-3	CAISETPGPTDTQYF	TGTGCCATCAGTGAGACACCCGGACCTACAGATACGCAGTATTTT
NA	TRBJ2-7	few	TRBV4-1	CASSLPTLGEQYF	TGCGCCAGCAGCCTCCCTACTTTGGGCGAGCAGTACTTC
NA	TRBJ2-1	NA	TRBV2	CASSRQLAYNEQFF	TGTGCCAGCAGTAGGCAGCTCGCCTACAATGAGCAGTTCTTC
NA	TRBJ1-6	NA	TRBV6-5	CASRPEGFESPLHF	TGTGCCAGCCGTCCCGAAGGGTTTGAATCACCCCTCCACTTT
NA	TRBJ1-2	many	TRBV9	CASSVADSYGYTF	TGTGCCAGCAGCGTAGCTGACAGCTATGGCTACACCTTC
NA	TRBJ1-5	NA	TRBV6-2/TRBV6-3	CASSSIGINQPQHF	TGTGCCAGCAGTTCCATCGGGATCAATCAGCCCCAGCATTTT
NA	TRBJ2-7	NA	TRBV4-1	CASSHPLSSSLSNTQYF	TGCGCCAGCAGCCATCCTCTCAGCAGCAGTTTGTCGAACACTCAGTACTTC
TRBD2	TRBJ2-5	many	TRBV7-8	CASSLGTSGGAGETQYF	TGTGCCAGCAGCTTGGGGACTAGCGGGGGGGCCGGAGAGACCCAGTACTTC
NA	TRBJ2-3	few	TRBV20-1	CSARVFVGRTDTQYF	TGCAGTGCTAGAGTTTTTGTGGGGCGCACAGATACGCAGTATTTT
TRBD2	TRBJ2-7	NA	TRBV28	CASSLLGTRNTCEQYF	TGTGCCAGCAGTTTACTTGGGACTAGAAACACCTGCGAGCAGTACTTC
NA	TRBJ2-3	few	TRBV4-3	CASSQWTGTDTQYF	TGCGCCAGCAGCCAGTGGACAGGCACAGATACGCAGTATTTT
TRBD1	TRBJ1-2	once	TRBV29-1	CSVLGQGRSFSGYTF	TGCAGCGTCCTGGGACAGGGGCGATCTTTTAGTGGCTACACCTTC
NA	TRBJ2-1	many	TRBV3-1	CASSRYSYNEQFF	TGTGCCAGCAGTCGGTACAGCTACAATGAGCAGTTCTTC
NA	TRBJ2-3	few	TRBV15	CATRPMDDTQYF	TGTGCCACCAGGCCCATGGATGATACGCAGTATTTT
NA	TRBJ1-1	NA	TRBV20-1	CSARDRGQLNTEAFF	TGCAGTGCTAGAGACCGCGGGCAGTTGAACACTGAAGCTTTCTTT
NA	TRBJ1-5	NA	TRBV5-5	CASSPTSGGGPQHF	TGTGCCAGCAGCCCAACCTCGGGCGGTGGGCCCCAGCATTTT
NA	TRBJ1-1	few	TRBV6-6	CASSYGGIEAFF	TGTGCCAGCAGTTATGGAGGGATTGAAGCTTTCTTT
NA	TRBJ2-5	NA	TRBV7-2	CVSSFRAGTETQYF	TGTGTCAGCAGCTTTAGGGCAGGAACGGAGACCCAGTACTTC
NA	TRBJ1-2	NA	TRBV20-1	CSAPPNYGYTF	TGCAGTGCTCCCCCCAACTATGGCTACACCTTC
NA	TRBJ1-2	NA	TRBV20-1	CSAGSGVLGGYTF	TGCAGTGCTGGATCAGGGGTTTTGGGTGGCTACACCTTC
TRBD1	TRBJ2-5	few	TRBV7-9	CASKTGQRQETQYF	TGTGCCAGCAAAACGGGACAGCGACAAGAGACCCAGTACTTC
NA	TRBJ2-1	few	TRBV20-1	CSVPTEDYYNEQFF	TGCAGTGTACCGACCGAGGACTACTACAATGAGCAGTTCTTC
TRBD2	TRBJ2-2	few	TRBV20-1	CSASPAAGGGELFF	TGCAGTGCTAGCCCGGCAGCGGGGGGCGGGGAGCTGTTTTTT
NA	TRBJ2-5	few	TRBV3-1	CASSPGLRITRGQETQYF	TGTGCCAGCAGCCCAGGATTAAGGATAACTAGGGGCCAAGAGACCCAGTACTTC
TRBD1	TRBJ2-7	few	TRBV30	CAWSGTGLLYEQYF	TGTGCCTGGAGCGGGACAGGGCTCTTATACGAGCAGTACTTC
NA	TRBJ1-1	NA	TRBV7-2	CASSFQGTITGTEAFF	TGTGCCAGCAGCTTTCAGGGGACGATCACCGGCACTGAAGCTTTCTTT
NA	TRBJ2-7	few	TRBV4-3	CASSQEPGPVYEQYF	TGCGCCAGCAGCCAAGAACCTGGGCCAGTCTACGAGCAGTACTTC
NA	TRBJ1-2	once	TRBV27	CASSRGLGQSYYGYTF	TGTGCCAGCAGTCGCGGCCTTGGACAGAGTTATTATGGCTACACCTTC
NA	TRBJ2-7	many	TRBV29-1	CSAHNSYEQYF	TGCAGCGCCCATAACTCCTACGAGCAGTACTTC
TRBD2	TRBJ2-1	NA	TRBV5-1	CASSLANAGGSHEQFF	TGCGCCAGCAGCTTGGCCAACGCGGGAGGGAGCCATGAGCAGTTCTTC
TRBD2	TRBJ2-7	NA	TRBV5-1	CASGGGTSGRRSYEQYF	TGCGCCAGCGGCGGCGGGACTAGCGGGAGGAGATCCTACGAGCAGTACTTC
NA	TRBJ1-5	NA	TRBV12-3/TRBV12-4	CAGSSSDQPQHF	TGTGCCGGCAGTTCCTCAGATCAGCCCCAGCATTTT
NA	TRBJ1-2	many	TRBV6-4	CASSERAVGYGYTF	TGTGCCAGCAGTGAGAGGGCCGTTGGGTATGGCTACACCTTC
NA	TRBJ2-3	NA	TRBV12-3/TRBV12-4	CASSFEGGSTDTQYF	TGTGCCAGCAGTTTCGAGGGGGGTAGCACAGATACGCAGTATTTT
NA	TRBJ1-2	NA	TRBV20-1	CSATTGYDGYTF	TGCAGTGCTACCACAGGGTACGATGGCTACACCTTC
NA	TRBJ2-7	NA	TRBV5-1	CASSTSGMGHEQYF	TGCGCCAGCAGCACCTCCGGTATGGGCCACGAGCAGTACTTC
TRBD1	TRBJ2-2	NA	TRBV12-3/TRBV12-4	CASSFSLTQGWDTGELFF	TGTGCCAGCAGTTTTTCCCTGACACAGGGGTGGGACACCGGGGAGCTGTTTTTT
NA	TRBJ2-3	once	TRBV4-3	CASSQDNAGLTDTQYF	TGCGCCAGCAGCCAAGATAACGCAGGGCTCACAGATACGCAGTATTTT
TRBD1	TRBJ1-2	few	TRBV20-1	CSATDRGREGYTF	TGCAGTGCTACGGACAGGGGGCGGGAAGGCTACACCTTC